This is a list of T cell receptor beta chains from one sample in a study of shared clonotypes between healthy human individuals. Sequencing used immunoSEQ multiplex PCR; TCRdb keeps in-frame clones, though not all of them. The data contain over a million clones, approximately 98.5% of them singletons. Sequencing input: naive CD4+ T cells sorted from blood. These receptors were obtained from a man aged 25-45 years in good health. CDR3s include the opening cysteine and the closing phenylalanine or tryptophan. A D gene is named only where the DNA matches it firmly. Clone size is shown for a subset of rows, as once, few, many or a class of expanded clone.

once TRBJ1-1 TRBD1 TRBV11-3 TGTGCCAGCAGCTCCTGGACAGGGGTGGCCACTGAAGCTTTCTTT CASSSWTGVATEAFF
once TRBJ1-5 NA TRBV19 TGTGCCAGTAGAAATGACGGGACAACAAGGCAGCCCCAGCATTTT CASRNDGTTRQPQHF
NA TRBJ1-2 NA TRBV10-3 TGTGCCAGCCAAGGGCGGAGCCCGGTTATAGAGGGTGGCTACACCTTC CASQGRSPVIEGGYTF
NA TRBJ2-7 NA TRBV13 TGTGCCAGCAGCCCCCAGGGCGGGGCCTCCTACGAGCAGTACTTC CASSPQGGASYEQYF
NA TRBJ2-1 NA TRBV6-5 TGTGCCAGCAGTTACTCGGGGCCCTCCTACAATGAGCAGTTCTTC CASSYSGPSYNEQFF
NA TRBJ2-1 NA TRBV5-1 TGCGCCAGCACCCGAGACGGGAGAGGCAATGAGCAGTTCTTC CASTRDGRGNEQFF
NA TRBJ2-3 TRBD2 TRBV5-3 TGTGCCAGAAGCTTGGAAAGCGGGAGACGGCCAGATACGCAGTATTTT CARSLESGRRPDTQYF
NA TRBJ2-1 TRBD2 TRBV5-1 TGCGCCAGCACCGGGACTAGCGGCGTCAATGAGCAGTTCTTC CASTGTSGVNEQFF
NA TRBJ2-1 TRBD2 TRBV4-3 TGCGCCAGCAGCCGACTAGCGGGTCGACCCCATGAGCAGTTCTTC CASSRLAGRPHEQFF
NA TRBJ2-5 TRBD2 TRBV7-2 TGTGCCAGCAGCTCCATGAAACTAGCGGTCCAAGAGACCCAGTACTTC CASSSMKLAVQETQYF
once TRBJ2-2 TRBD1 TRBV6-5 TGTGCCAGCAGTTACGGGGACAGAGACACCGGGGAGCTGTTTTTT CASSYGDRDTGELFF
NA TRBJ2-1 TRBD1 TRBV11-3 TGTGCCACCTCGGGACAGGGGTCCAATGAGCAGTTCTTC CATSGQGSNEQFF
NA TRBJ2-3 TRBD2 TRBV19 TGTGCCAGTAGTATAGATCGGACTAGCGGAGATACGCAGTATTTT CASSIDRTSGDTQYF
NA TRBJ2-1 NA TRBV18 TGTGCCAGCTCACCTAGAGACAGGAGTTACAATGAGCAGTTCTTC CASSPRDRSYNEQFF
NA TRBJ1-2 NA TRBV9 TGTGCCAGCAGCCCCAGGGACGAGGCTAACTATGGCTACACCTTC CASSPRDEANYGYTF
NA TRBJ2-7 NA TRBV19 TGTGCCAGTAGTATGAGTATCCCCTCCTACGAGCAGTACTTC CASSMSIPSYEQYF
NA TRBJ1-1 NA TRBV5-1 TGCGCCAGCAGCCCACCGGCCGGGACAACGAACACTGAAGCTTTCTTT CASSPPAGTTNTEAFF
NA TRBJ2-4 TRBD1 TRBV9 TGTGCCAGCAGCGCCGACAGGGGGTATGTTGGAAACATTCAGTACTTC CASSADRGYVGNIQYF
NA TRBJ2-1 TRBD1 TRBV7-9 TGTGCCAGCAGCCTACTACTGACAGGGATGACGGGGAATGAGCAGTTCTTC CASSLLLTGMTGNEQFF
NA TRBJ2-3 NA TRBV5-1 TGCGCCAGCAGCTCCTCTACAAACCCTAGCACAGATACGCAGTATTTT CASSSSTNPSTDTQYF
NA TRBJ2-7 TRBD1 TRBV27 TGTGCCAGCAGTTTAGTGGGACAGGGAGTATACGAGCAGTACTTC CASSLVGQGVYEQYF
NA TRBJ2-7 TRBD2 TRBV6-1 TGTGCCAGCAGTGAAAGCCCTAGCGGGATGGGAGCCTACGAGCAGTACTTC CASSESPSGMGAYEQYF
NA TRBJ1-1 NA TRBV25-1 TGTGCCAGCAGTGACTACACGAACACTGAAGCTTTCTTT CASSDYTNTEAFF
NA TRBJ2-5 NA TRBV5-5 TGTGCCAGCAGCTTTGCCCCCTGGACCGAAGAGACCCAGTACTTC CASSFAPWTEETQYF
NA TRBJ2-1 NA TRBV2 TGTGCCAGCAGTGCGGAGCTCCCTGAGCAGTTCTTC CASSAELPEQFF
once TRBJ1-2 NA TRBV11-3 TGTGCCAGCAGCCCGAAGGGCTACACCTTC CASSPKGYTF
NA TRBJ1-1 NA TRBV5-5 TGTGCCAGCAGCTTTGCGACAGCGCAAGCTTTCTTT CASSFATAQAFF
NA TRBJ1-4 NA TRBV6-5 TGTGCCAGCGGGAATGAAAAACTGTTTTTT CASGNEKLFF
NA TRBJ1-5 NA TRBV6-1 TGTGCCAGCAGTGTCTTAGATCAGCCCCAGCATTTT CASSVLDQPQHF
NA TRBJ2-5 NA TRBV16 TGTGCCAGCAGCCGAAAGCGCCAAGAGACCCAGTACTTC CASSRKRQETQYF
NA TRBJ2-7 NA TRBV6-5 TGTGCCAGCAGCCGAAACAGGGATGTCACCTACGAGCAGTACTTC CASSRNRDVTYEQYF
once TRBJ1-1 NA TRBV6-6 TGTGCCAGCAACACGGGGGGGAACACTGAAGCTTTCTTT CASNTGGNTEAFF
NA TRBJ1-1 TRBD1 TRBV5-1 TGCGCCAGCAGCCCAAGGACAGGGATGAACACTGAAGCTTTCTTT CASSPRTGMNTEAFF
NA TRBJ2-3 NA TRBV2 TGTGCCAGTCTCCAGGGTCTTGTCCCAGATACGCAGTATTTT CASLQGLVPDTQYF
NA TRBJ2-7 TRBD1 TRBV7-9 TGTGCCAGCAGCCGGACAGGGGTGTGGTTCGAGCAGTACTTC CASSRTGVWFEQYF
NA TRBJ2-3 NA TRBV18 TGTGCCAGCTCACCACCGACGGTCGCGGATACGCAGTATTTT CASSPPTVADTQYF
NA TRBJ2-7 NA TRBV5-4 TGTGCCAGCAGCTTTGCCGGGGCATTGGGAAGCTCCTACGAGCAGTACTTC CASSFAGALGSSYEQYF
NA TRBJ2-3 NA TRBV19 TGTGCCAGCGGTGACAGATGGGCGCCACGGTGGCCAGATACGCAGTATTTT CASGDRWAPRWPDTQYF
NA TRBJ2-7 TRBD1 TRBV29-1 TGCAGCGTTGCTAGGACAGGGATTTCCTACGAGCAGTACTTC CSVARTGISYEQYF
once TRBJ2-7 NA TRBV5-1 TGCGCCAGCAGCGCCGGGACAAGGACCTACGAGCAGTACTTC CASSAGTRTYEQYF
NA TRBJ1-5 NA TRBV18 TGTGCCAGCTCACCACAGGGACCCAATCAGCCCCAGCATTTT CASSPQGPNQPQHF
NA TRBJ2-3 TRBD2 TRBV4-2 TGTGCCAGCAGCCTTAGACTAGCGGGAGGGCTCACAGATACGCAGTATTTT CASSLRLAGGLTDTQYF
NA TRBJ2-7 NA TRBV10-1 TGCGCCAGCAGTGAGTCAGGCGGAGTCGGTTACGAGCAGTACTTC CASSESGGVGYEQYF
NA TRBJ2-3 NA TRBV7-9 TGTGCCAGCAGCTTGGGGGAAACTAGCACAGATACGCAGTATTTT CASSLGETSTDTQYF
NA TRBJ1-4 NA TRBV6-1 TGTGCCAGCAGTGAAATCCGGACGAATGAAAAACTGTTTTTT CASSEIRTNEKLFF
once TRBJ1-1 NA TRBV6-4 TGTGCCAGCAGTGACAGGATGAACACTGAAGCTTTCTTT CASSDRMNTEAFF
few TRBJ2-7 TRBD2 TRBV6-6 TGTGCCAGCAGTTGGACTAGCGGGAGCTCCTACGAGCAGTACTTC CASSWTSGSSYEQYF
NA TRBJ2-7 NA TRBV9 TGTGCCAGCAGCGTAGTCTCCGACAGCTACGAGCAGTACTTC CASSVVSDSYEQYF
NA TRBJ2-1 NA TRBV5-1 TGCGCCAGCAGCTTTACTGGACTAAACAATGAGCAGTTCTTC CASSFTGLNNEQFF
NA TRBJ2-3 NA TRBV9 TGTGCCAGCAGCGTAGAAGTGACAGGACCAAACCGGGGAGATACGCAGTATTTT CASSVEVTGPNRGDTQYF
few TRBJ2-5 NA TRBV5-1 TGCGCCAGCAGCGCCCAAGAGACCCAGTACTTC CASSAQETQYF
NA TRBJ2-7 NA TRBV5-1 TGCGCCAGCAGCTTGGCCGCCGCCTTCGAGCAGTACTTC CASSLAAAFEQYF
once TRBJ2-1 TRBD1 TRBV6-5 TGTGCCAGCAGTTACCGGACAGGGCGAGACAATGAGCAGTTCTTC CASSYRTGRDNEQFF
NA TRBJ2-7 NA TRBV10-2 TGCGCCAGCAATTTAGACAGATACTCCTACGAGCAGTACTTC CASNLDRYSYEQYF
NA TRBJ2-2 NA TRBV11-3 TGTGCCAGCAGCTTGCTAAATAGGACCGGGGAGCTGTTTTTT CASSLLNRTGELFF
NA TRBJ2-6 TRBD2 TRBV7-9 TGTGCCAGCAGCTTAATTCTAGCGGGACCCTCTGGGGCCAACGTCCTGACTTTC CASSLILAGPSGANVLTF